This record looks at one TCR beta chain sequence and its context. While infection was still active, Seattle patients were enrolled and then followed longitudinally. This record belongs to a study of blood T cell repertoires in COVID-19. Generated by immunoSEQ multiplex PCR, the TCRdb table keeps only in-frame clones and is missing some. The sample carries approximately 250,000 clones, 80% to 90% recorded once. Specimen: peripheral blood. The receptor's source is a woman between 65 and 79 years old with COVID-19, enrolled during active disease.

The CDR3: CSVEPQDTQYF. CDR3 bases: TGCAGCGTCGAGCCCCAAGATACGCAGTATTTT. V usage is TRBV29-1 and J usage is TRBJ2-3; D gene ambiguous. The V end lost 6 bases, the J end lost 5 bases, and 9 bases lay between the germline ends. CDR1 is SQVTM and CDR2 is ANQGSEA in the germline V gene. The CDR3 contains 11 residues.